This T cell receptor beta chain was captured in a study of cytomegalovirus exposure and HLA in healthy donors. This CDR3 spans 12 amino acids. Germline CDR1 reads ENHRY; CDR2 reads SYGVKD. The V end was cut by 7 bases, the J end by 0 bases, with 4 bases between. This clone has just one count. Vbeta (60) and Jbeta (13) primers were used in the PCR. Produced via immunoSEQ multiplex PCR; TCRdb's table is partial and in-frame only. The sample shows about 250,000 clones, roughly 85% of them seen only once. The chain is built from TRBV10-3 and TRBJ1-3, with unresolved D. The material sequenced was PBMCs. This clonotype originated in a girl aged 2 to 9 in good health and CMV-seronegative. The CDR3 DNA is TGTGCCATCACTACCTCTGGAAACACCATATATTTT. Translating gives CAITTSGNTIYF.